Included here is one T cell receptor beta chain sequence, with context. Its antigen is still unknown. This sample was included in a study of identical twins. Via MiXCR, TCRdb re-called the 5' RACE reads, giving one row per CDR3 protein. The table lists hundreds of thousands of distinct CDR3 sequences, approximately 21% of them singletons. Study outcomes and limitations: Out-of-frame alpha sequences common to twins exhibited an excess of low generation probability.

These data are also associated with another study on T cells expressing NK-cell markers.

The sequence was obtained from a woman aged 18 to 35 in good health. Sequencing was done on a sample of PBMCs.

CDR3 amino acids: CASSLDRGYYSGANVLTF. The CDR3, as DNA: TGTGCCAGCAGTCTCGACAGGGGCTATTACTCTGGGGCCAACGTCCTGACTTTC. The chain employs TRBV12-3 or TRBV12-4 and TRBJ2-6, with 8 positions matching TRBD1. V trimming: 5 bases; J trimming: 0 bases; junction bases outside the gene matches: 9. The CDR3 has 18 amino acids.